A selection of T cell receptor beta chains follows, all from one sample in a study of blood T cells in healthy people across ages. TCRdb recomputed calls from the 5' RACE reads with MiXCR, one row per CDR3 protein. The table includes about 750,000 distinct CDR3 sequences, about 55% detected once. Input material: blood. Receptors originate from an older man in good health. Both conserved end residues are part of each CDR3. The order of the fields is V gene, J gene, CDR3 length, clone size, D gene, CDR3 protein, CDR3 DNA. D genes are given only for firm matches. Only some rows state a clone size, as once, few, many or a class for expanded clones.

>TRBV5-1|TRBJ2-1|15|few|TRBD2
CASSSVAGGSWEQFF
TGCGCCAGCAGCTCTGTCGCGGGAGGATCGTGGGAGCAGTTCTTC
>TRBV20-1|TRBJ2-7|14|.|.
CSAPVVGTTGEQYF
TGCAGTGCTCCCGTTGTCGGGACGACCGGCGAGCAGTACTTC
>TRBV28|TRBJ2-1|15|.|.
CASSPGGQISNEQFF
TGTGCCAGCAGCCCTGGGGGACAAATAAGCAATGAGCAGTTCTTC
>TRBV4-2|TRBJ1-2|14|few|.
CASSQESTSRGYTF
TGTGCCAGCAGCCAAGAGAGTACCTCAAGAGGCTACACCTTC
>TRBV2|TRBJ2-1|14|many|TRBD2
CASRVAGGVYEQFF
TGTGCCAGCAGGGTAGCGGGAGGTGTGTATGAGCAGTTCTTC
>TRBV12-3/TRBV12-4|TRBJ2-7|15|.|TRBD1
CASSLMDRDTYEQYF
TGTGCCAGCAGTTTAATGGACAGGGATACCTACGAGCAGTACTTC
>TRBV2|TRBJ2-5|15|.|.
CASSDAAAGFETQYF
TGTGCCAGCAGTGATGCTGCGGCGGGATTTGAGACCCAGTACTTC
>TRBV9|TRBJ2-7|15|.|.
CASSPEGVRRGEQYF
TGTGCCAGCAGCCCTGAGGGGGTACGGCGGGGTGAGCAGTACTTC
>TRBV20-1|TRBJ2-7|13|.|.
CSAGRGSSYEQYF
TGCAGTGCGGGACGGGGAAGCTCCTACGAGCAGTACTTC
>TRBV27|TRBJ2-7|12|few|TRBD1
CATGTELYEQYF
TGTGCCACCGGGACAGAGCTCTACGAGCAGTACTTC
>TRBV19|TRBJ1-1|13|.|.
CASSIRRITEAFF
TGTGCCAGTAGTATCCGTCGTATCACTGAAGCTTTCTTT
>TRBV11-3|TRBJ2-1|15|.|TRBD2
CASSSAGTSLNEQFF
TGTGCCAGCAGCTCAGCCGGGACTAGTTTGAATGAGCAGTTCTTC
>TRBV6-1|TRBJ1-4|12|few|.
CASNWPAEKLFF
TGTGCCAGCAACTGGCCGGCTGAAAAACTGTTTTTT
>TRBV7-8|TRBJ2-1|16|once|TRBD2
CASSFPTSGPYNEQFF
TGTGCCAGCAGCTTCCCGACTAGCGGGCCATACAATGAGCAGTTCTTC
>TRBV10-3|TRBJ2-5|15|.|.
CAISRGQGLGETQYF
TGTGCCATCAGTAGGGGACAAGGGTTAGGAGAGACCCAGTACTTC
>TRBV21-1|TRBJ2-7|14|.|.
CASSKGGASYEQYF
TGTGCCAGCAGCAAAGGGGGAGCCTCCTACGAGCAGTACTTC
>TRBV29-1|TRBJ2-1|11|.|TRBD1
CSGTGGNEQFF
TGCAGCGGGACAGGGGGCAATGAGCAGTTCTTC
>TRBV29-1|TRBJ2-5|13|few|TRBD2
CSVTLGGIETQYF
TGCAGCGTTACACTGGGGGGGATAGAGACCCAGTACTTC
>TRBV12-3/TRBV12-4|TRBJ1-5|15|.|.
CASSFPSGGNQPQHF
TGTGCCAGCAGTTTCCCCTCGGGTGGCAATCAGCCCCAGCATTTT
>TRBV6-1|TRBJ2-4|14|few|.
CASSDRDPLNIQYF
TGTGCCAGCAGTGACAGGGATCCATTAAACATTCAGTACTTC
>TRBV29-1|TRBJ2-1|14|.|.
CSVGRGISYNEQFF
TGCAGCGTTGGGCGGGGAATCTCCTACAATGAGCAGTTCTTC
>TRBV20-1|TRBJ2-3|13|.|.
CSARDRVHRYAYF
TGCAGTGCTAGAGACAGGGTTCACAGATACGCGTATTTT
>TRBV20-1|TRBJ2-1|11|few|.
CSAAPTSGQFF
TGCAGTGCTGCCCCTACTAGTGGGCAGTTCTTC
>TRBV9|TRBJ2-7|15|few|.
CASSPPGADSYEQYF
TGTGCCAGCAGCCCCCCGGGGGCGGACTCCTACGAGCAGTACTTC